This is a list of T cell receptor beta chains from one sample in a study of blood T cell repertoires in COVID-19. Data came from immunoSEQ multiplex PCR; TCRdb stores just in-frame clones and leaves some out. This table has tens of thousands of clones, 88% appearing once. Source material: peripheral blood. The receptors were gathered from a man over 45 with active COVID-19. Each CDR3 is given with its conserved first and last residue. The D gene is left open where the match is weak. Only part of the rows carry a size: once, few, many, or a class if the clone is expanded.

j_call v_call d_call clone_size cdr3_nt cdr3_aa
TRBJ1-3 TRBV5-1 - - TGCGCCAGCAGCTTGGATTCGGGGGAAGGAGGTGGAAACACCATATATTTT CASSLDSGEGGGNTIYF
TRBJ2-7 TRBV11-2 TRBD2 - TGTGCCAGCAGCCCCCCGGGACTAGCGGGGGGGGGTTACGAGCAGTACTTC CASSPPGLAGGGYEQYF
TRBJ2-3 TRBV9 TRBD2 - TGTGCCAGCAGCCGCGGGAGGGCAGAAGATACGCAGTATTTT CASSRGRAEDTQYF
TRBJ2-7 TRBV11-3 TRBD2 - TGTGCCAGCAGCCGGGGAGGCGGGAGGCCCTACGAGCAGTACTTC CASSRGGGRPYEQYF
TRBJ2-3 TRBV5-1 TRBD2 - TGCGCCAGCAGCTTCCTCGGGACTACCACAGATACGCAGTATTTT CASSFLGTTTDTQYF
TRBJ1-1 TRBV6-5 - - TGTGCCAGCAGTTACAACGCAGGGGCAGCTTTCTTT CASSYNAGAAFF
TRBJ2-7 TRBV5-1 - once TGCGCCAGCAGCGAAAGTCCCGAGGGCTCCTACGAGCAGTACTTC CASSESPEGSYEQYF
TRBJ2-5 TRBV7-3 - - TGTGCCAGCAGCCTCTTTACAGGGATTCAAGAGACCCAGTACTTC CASSLFTGIQETQYF
TRBJ2-5 TRBV9 TRBD1 - TGTGCCAGCAGCGTAGGACAGGGAAGGGCAGAGACCCAGTACTTC CASSVGQGRAETQYF
TRBJ2-1 TRBV6-4 - - TGTGCCAGCAGCCGTTACAGCGGACCCTACAATGAGCAGTTCTTC CASSRYSGPYNEQFF
TRBJ1-1 TRBV27 - - TGTGCCAGCAGTCCCCGGGAGTATGAAGCTTTCTTT CASSPREYEAFF
TRBJ1-2 TRBV7-6 TRBD1 - TGTGCCAGCAGCTTAGCAGGGGGCGCTGGCTATGGCTACACCTTC CASSLAGGAGYGYTF
TRBJ2-3 TRBV7-2 TRBD2 - TGTGCCAGCAGCTTACCGCAGTTGGGCGGGGGGGATACGCAGTATTTT CASSLPQLGGGDTQYF
TRBJ2-5 TRBV2 - - TGTGCCAGCAAGGGCGCGGGGCAAGAGACCCAGTACTTC CASKGAGQETQYF
TRBJ1-4 TRBV2 TRBD1 once TGTGCCAGCAGAAGGGACAGGGGAGAAAAACTGTTTTTT CASRRDRGEKLFF
TRBJ2-3 TRBV7-6 TRBD2 - TGTGCCAGCAGCCAGGCTAGCGGGAGACCCACAGATACGCAGTATTTT CASSQASGRPTDTQYF
TRBJ1-5 TRBV10-1 - - TGCGCCAGCAGCCAAGCTCATCCCAATCAGCCCCAGCATTTT CASSQAHPNQPQHF
TRBJ2-3 TRBV3-1/TRBV3-2 TRBD2 - TGTGCCAGCAGCCAGCAGGGACTAGCGAATGGGGATACGCAGTATTTT CASSQQGLANGDTQYF
TRBJ1-6 TRBV5-1 TRBD1 - TGCGCCAGCAGCTTGCGGGGACAGAATTTCTATAATTCACCCCTCCACTTT CASSLRGQNFYNSPLHF
TRBJ2-1 TRBV10-1 - once TGCGCCAGCACTAGCGACTTCACCTACAATGAGCAGTTCTTC CASTSDFTYNEQFF
TRBJ2-7 TRBV28 - - TGTGCCAGCAGTCTTGACAGTTACGAGCAGTACTTC CASSLDSYEQYF
TRBJ2-2 TRBV5-4 - - TGTGCCAGCAGCTCCAGAACGGGAGTTACGCCCGGGGAGCTGTTTTTT CASSSRTGVTPGELFF
TRBJ1-6 TRBV30 TRBD1 - TGTGCCTGGACGCTCGGGGACAGGACCTCCTATAATTCACCCCTCCACTTT CAWTLGDRTSYNSPLHF